This T cell receptor beta chain is from a study of cytomegalovirus exposure and HLA in healthy donors. Study-wide results and caveats: Certain indistinguishable V segments, among them TRBV6-2 and TRBV6-3, were excluded. Presence/absence analyses assumed roughly uniform sequencing depth across donors, which may not hold.

Concerning this clone: Its antigen is undetermined.

The CDR3 length is 18 residues. From germline, CDR1 is SGHTA and CDR2 FQGNSA. V lost 2 bases and J lost 11; bases outside the gene matches: 22. This PCR relied on a set of 60 Vbeta primers and 13 Jbeta primers. Here immunoSEQ multiplex PCR was the method, and the copy in TCRdb shows in-frame clones only, minus some. This table holds some 130,000 clones. The TCR originated in a man aged 18-30 years in good health and CMV-seronegative. The gene calls are TRBV7-2 and TRBJ1-1; TRBD1 aligns across 8 bases. Sequenced sample: PBMCs. The CDR3 sequence is CASSLFSRGQSVSGGAFF. In DNA, the CDR3 is TGTGCCAGCAGCTTATTTTCCAGGGGGCAATCGGTATCTGGTGGGGCTTTCTTT.